This T cell receptor (beta chain) was documented in a study of beta chain features in type 1 diabetes. Across the study: Healthy donors and patients showed comparable age, gender and cell yields. General study findings and limits: More deletions and fewer insertions at VDJ junctions were seen in type 1 diabetes patients. PCR might pick shorter templates more often, in the same way for patients and controls. Moderate yet significant TCRB CDR3 shortening was seen in Type 1 diabetes patients in all four CD4+ subsets.

Central memory, naive, regulatory and stem cell-like memory CD4+ cells were sorted by CD45RO/CCR7/CD25/CD127/CD95/CD27. This clone was counted between two and nine times. The antigen is undetermined. What was sequenced were expressed TCRB transcripts, since all of the isolated RNA had been reverse transcribed. Sequencing used immunoSEQ multiplex PCR; TCRdb keeps in-frame clones, though not all of them. The repertoire holds roughly 160,000 clones, with around 8.4% as singletons. The germline CDR1 and CDR2 sequences are SNHLY and FYNNEI. The CDR3 has 15 residues. This chain links TRBV2 with TRBJ2-5, with 8 bases matching TRBD1. Judging by the DNA end, TRBJ2-7 fits better; the J call may be wrong. Sequencing used central memory CD4+ T cells from blood. This sequence originates from a woman younger than 30 with type 1 diabetes. CDR3 in DNA: TGTGCCAGCAGTGCCGACAGGGGTAGAACCTACGAGCAGTACTTC. This translates into CASSADRGRTYEQYF.